This record looks at one T cell receptor beta chain sequence and its context. The source of the sample is a study of blood T cell repertoires in COVID-19. Per the study methods: Amplifying reference gene primers gave estimates of nucleated cell counts. The repertoire was sequenced with immunoSEQ multiplex PCR; TCRdb's copy has only in-frame clones and lacks some. That table supplies the V and J calls and clone size; D and trimming were determined from the DNA. The sample includes more than 60,000 clones, roughly 87% of them seen just once. V lost 5 bases and J lost 9, with 15 bases in between. The germline CDR1 and CDR2 sequences are LGHDT and YNNKEL (reference sequence). The CDR3 runs to 13 residues.

Sequencing was carried out using peripheral blood. The sequence derives from a woman older than 75 with acute or convalescent COVID-19. The J gene is TRBJ2-3, the V gene TRBV3-1 (or the pseudogene TRBV3-2), with TRBD2 as a possible D gene (5 bases). The CDR3 nucleotides are TGTGCCAGCAGCTCGGATGGGAGAGGCACGCAGTATTTT. This sequence encodes CASSSDGRGTQYF.